The entry that follows covers one T cell receptor (beta chain) sequence. V shed 4 bases, J shed 3 bases, and the junction held 1 base outside the gene matches. Germline V gene data show CDR1 as MNHEY and CDR2 as SVGAGI. The CDR3 loop spans 14 amino acids. This entry belongs to a study of CD8 T cells in Susac syndrome. TCR beta sequencing was performed on blood CD8+ and CD4+ T cells. cDNA came from approximately 0.5 to 1 ug RNA primed by random hexamers. TCRdb ran MiXCR on the immunoSEQ multiplex PCR reads and lists one entry per CDR3 protein. Here the sample spans about 20,000 distinct CDR3 sequences, roughly 93% being singletons.

The sequenced sample consisted of CD8+ T cells from PBMCs. J is TRBJ2-5 and V is TRBV6-5; 11 nucleotides line up with TRBD2. The source of this sequence is a human donor in good health. In nucleotides, the CDR3 is TGTGCCAGCAGTTTGGGACTAGCGGAAGAGACCCAGTACTTC. Protein: CASSLGLAEETQYF.